This T cell receptor (beta chain) comes out of a study of T cells in Graves' hyperthyroidism and ophthalmopathy. CDR3 length equals 15 residues. Unmatched junction bases numbered 9, after V lost 6 bases and J lost 5 bases. This clonotype occurred once. Its antigen is not known. RNA transcripts were the template for amplifying TCR beta CDR3 regions. In the first-round RT-PCR of the TCR CDR3, the HTBI primer set was used. In TCRdb, the multiplex PCR reads were re-called with MiXCR into one record per CDR3 protein. Here the sample spans around 620,000 distinct CDR3 sequences, just over 45% being singletons. Diagnosis relied on clinical symptoms, serum thyroxine and TRAb, thyroid ultrasound and orbital computed tomography. Study-wide results and limits: Ophthalmopathy onset followed model prediction by a median around 6.6 months.

V and J are TRBV12-3 or TRBV12-4 and TRBJ1-4; TRBD1 agrees at 7 bases. This receptor was taken from an adult woman with Graves' disease, either hyperthyroidism or ophthalmopathy (not recorded which). The sample taken for sequencing was peripheral blood or thyroid tissue (not recorded which). CDR3 loop: CASSSLDRVNEKLFF. DNA for the CDR3: TGTGCCAGCAGCTCCCTCGACAGGGTGAATGAAAAACTGTTTTTT.